Following are 6 T cell receptor beta chains from one sample sequenced in a study of T-cell reconstitution after alpha-beta-depleted transplantation in children. A TCRbeta library incorporating unique molecular identifiers was prepared. TCRdb recomputed calls from the PCR reads with MiXCR, one row per CDR3 protein. Among roughly 500,000 distinct CDR3 sequences listed, around a third were seen once. This specimen was PBMCs from the stem cell graft donor, taken from the stem cell graft. These TCRs come from a human donor who donated a stem cell graft to a child with aplastic anemia.

The chain couples TRBV7-2 to TRBJ2-1; 9 bases fit TRBD1. CDR1 and CDR2 from the germline V gene are SGHTA and FQGNSA. The CDR3 consists of 15 residues. V was pared by 4 bases and J by 8 bases, with 9 bases of the junction left unmatched. CDR3 amino acids: CASSYLPRDRDEQFF. CDR3 bases: TGTGCCAGCAGCTATTTACCCCGGGACAGGGATGAGCAGTTCTTC.

The gene calls are TRBV13 and TRBJ1-1; possibly TRBD1 for D (5 bases). Germline V gene lookup returns CDR1 PRHDT and CDR2 FYEKMQ (reference sequence). This CDR3 has 15 amino acids. The ends were cut back, 5 bases at V and 9 bases at J, with 22 bases in the middle. As DNA, the CDR3 is TGTGCCAGCAGCGTATTCGACAGCGATCGTAGCAAAGCTTTCTTT. This sequence encodes CASSVFDSDRSKAFF.

This rearrangement joins TRBV5-5 to TRBJ1-1, with no clear D. V lost 1 base and J 5 bases, leaving 15 bases between the germline ends. CDR3 length equals 15 residues. The germline gives CDR1 SGHKS, CDR2 YYEKEE (reference sequence). The CDR3 sequence: CASSLFLGRETEAFF. The DNA of the CDR3 is TGTGCCAGCAGCTTGTTTCTCGGGAGGGAAACTGAAGCTTTCTTT.

This clonotype was detected a few times. The chain has TRBV7-6 and TRBJ2-7; a possible D gene is TRBD1 (6 bases). Trimming shortened V by 1 base and J by 3 bases, and 10 bases separated the two germline ends. Germline V gives CDR1 SGHVS, CDR2 FNYEAQ. The CDR3 sequence is 14 residues long. The CDR3 DNA follows: TGTGCCAGCAGCTTAGGCTCGGACAGCTACGAGCAGTACGTC. Translating it yields CASSLGSDSYEQYV.

This clonotype was observed a handful of times. The rearrangement joins TRBV9 to TRBJ1-2; D remains unclear. The CDR3 length is 14 residues. Germline lookup yields CDR1 SGDLS and CDR2 YYNGEE. The V end lost 0 bases, the J end lost 0 bases, and 6 bases lay between the germline ends. CDR3 nucleotide sequence: TGTGCCAGCAGCGTAGGTCGATCTAACTATGGCTACACCTTC. Its protein product is CASSVGRSNYGYTF.

This chain uses TRBV19 with TRBJ2-7, with D possibly being TRBD1 or TRBD2 (5 bases each). Germline assignment: CDR1 LNHDA and CDR2 SQIVND (reference sequence). The CDR3 totals 15 residues. Trimming removed 6 bases from V and 2 bases from J, with 17 bases in between. CDR3 protein: CASRKTFGATYEQYF. As DNA, the CDR3 is TGTGCCAGTAGAAAAACCTTCGGGGCAACCTACGAGCAGTACTTC. The full variable domain, completed using reference TRBV19 and TRBJ2-7, is DGGITQSPKYLFRKEGQNVTLSCEQNLNHDAMYWYRQDPGQGLRLIYYSQIVNDFQKGDIAEGYSVSREKKESFPLTVTSAQKNPTAFYLCASRKTFGATYEQYFGPGTRLTVT.